Each of the 19 T cell receptor beta chains below was sequenced from the same sample in a study of OX40 agonist ivuxolimab in advanced cancers. TCRdb's copy holds only in-frame clones and misses some; the assay was immunoSEQ multiplex PCR. Among about 92,000 clones listed, approximately 91% were seen once. The sample consisted of CD4+ or CD8+ T cells sorted from blood, taken in a trial of the OX40 agonist ivuxolimab. These receptors came from an adult with an advanced solid tumor such as melanoma, head and neck, liver or kidney cancer.

The chain combines TRBV4-2 with TRBJ2-2, with TRBD1 identical over 7 bases. The CDR3 runs 18 residues. The germline gives CDR1 LGHNA, CDR2 YNFKEQ. The trim removed 6 bases at V and 0 bases at J, leaving 13 bases unmatched. The CDR3 here is CASSLIGQAASNTGELFF. CDR3 DNA: TGTGCCAGCAGTCTCATCGGACAGGCAGCCTCGAACACCGGGGAGCTGTTTTTT.

This rearrangement joins TRBV5-1 to TRBJ2-5, with D perhaps TRBD1 (6 bases). Between the trimmed V and J ends, which lost 0 bases and 3 bases, there was a span of 9 bases. The CDR3 loop spans 14 amino acids. Germline V gives CDR1 SGHRS, CDR2 YFSETQ. As DNA, the CDR3 is TGCGCCAGCAGCTTGGCCGGGACAAAAGAGACCCAGTACTTC. This codes for CASSLAGTKETQYF.

V gene TRBV7-9 combines with J gene TRBJ2-1; TRBD2 agrees at 11 bases. CDR3 length equals 16 residues. J lost 3 bases, V lost 5 bases, and 6 bases had no gene match. Germline CDR1 reads SEHNR; CDR2 reads FQNEAQ (reference sequence). The CDR3 loop reads CASSPPTSGNYNEQFF. DNA for the CDR3: TGTGCCAGCAGCCCTCCGACTAGCGGGAACTACAATGAGCAGTTCTTC.

This clone was seen only a few times. J is TRBJ1-1 and V is TRBV30; D might be TRBD1 (6 bases). V was clipped by 8 bases and J by 7 bases, with 23 bases between them. The germline V gene has CDR1 GTSNPN and CDR2 SVGIG (reference sequence). The CDR3 has 14 amino acids. The CDR3 DNA reads TGTGCCGGACGAAAAGGGGGTACCGTGGGTGAAGCTTTCTTT. It translates to CAGRKGGTVGEAFF.

This clone was seen a handful of times. This rearrangement joins TRBV7-9 to TRBJ2-2, with 13 bases identical to TRBD2. The V and J ends lost 3 bases and 7 bases, in that order; junction bases with no gene match: 5. This CDR3 is 16 amino acids long. Germline V gives CDR1 SEHNR, CDR2 FQNEAQ (reference sequence). CDR3 residues: CASSFGTSGTHGELFF. The CDR3 bases are TGTGCCAGCAGCTTTGGGACTAGCGGGACTCACGGGGAGCTGTTTTTT. Full variable domain (outside the CDR3, taken from reference TRBV7-9 and TRBJ2-2): DTGVSQNPRHKITKRGQNVTFRCDPISEHNRLYWYRQTLGQGPEFLTYFQNEAQLEKSRLLSDRFSAERPKGSFSTLEIQRTEQGDSAMYLCASSFGTSGTHGELFFGEGSRLTVL.

J is TRBJ1-5 and V is TRBV6-6; 8 bases align to TRBD1. The trim removed 6 bases at V and 2 bases at J, leaving 6 bases unmatched. CDR1 and CDR2 (germline): MNHNY, SVGAGI (reference sequence). This CDR3 comprises 15 residues. CDR3 protein: CASRPQGGGNQPQHF. In nucleotides, the CDR3 is TGTGCCAGCAGACCACAGGGGGGCGGCAATCAGCCCCAGCATTTT.

The CDR3 coding sequence is TGTGCCAGCAGCTTCGGGCCTAGCGCCTCCTACGAGCAGTACTTC. It codes for CASSFGPSASYEQYF. The chain uses TRBV7-2 and TRBJ2-7; D possibly corresponds to TRBD2 (6 bases). CDR1 is SGHTA and CDR2 is FQGNSA in the germline V gene. The V gene lost 3 bases and the J gene lost 0 bases, with 12 bases spanning the gap. This CDR3 has 15 residues.

The CDR3 loop is CACKPGTTNEKLFF. In DNA form, the CDR3 reads TGTGCCTGCAAACCCGGGACAACTAATGAAAAACTGTTTTTT. V gene TRBV19 combines with J gene TRBJ1-4; D gene unclear. The germline V gene encodes CDR1 LNHDA and CDR2 SQIVND (reference sequence). V gave up 11 bases and J gave up 0 bases, with 13 bases separating them. The CDR3 is 14 residues long.

The chain recombines TRBV7-9 with TRBJ2-5; the D gene is possibly TRBD1 (6 bases). V was shortened by 6 bases and J by 0 bases, with 17 bases between the two germline ends. In germline, CDR1 is SEHNR, CDR2 FQNEAQ (reference sequence). This CDR3 is 16 amino acids long. CDR3 amino acids: CASSLRGGWNQETQYF. CDR3 sequence (DNA): TGTGCCAGCAGTCTTAGAGGGGGTTGGAACCAAGAGACCCAGTACTTC.

The chain employs TRBV7-8 and TRBJ2-7; D gene unclear. The CDR3 length is 13 residues. Trimming took off 6 bases at V and 0 bases at J, with 9 bases between the two ends. Germline V gene lookup returns CDR1 SGHVS and CDR2 FQNEAQ. The CDR3 reads CASSTPASYEQYF. The CDR3 region has the DNA TGTGCCAGCAGTACCCCTGCCTCCTACGAGCAGTACTTC.

The chain combines TRBV5-1 with TRBJ2-7, with unresolved D. This CDR3 spans 14 amino acids. V was shortened by 2 bases and J by 0 bases, with 9 bases between the two germline ends. CDR1 is SGHRS, CDR2 YFSETQ, per germline. CDR3 sequence (DNA): TGCGCCAGCAGCTTATCGGCAGCCTCCTACGAGCAGTACTTC. Encoded protein: CASSLSAASYEQYF.

This clone was observed a few times. The chain employs TRBV18 and TRBJ2-5; D might be TRBD1 or TRBD2, each matching 5 bases. Trimming took 2 bases from V and 5 from J, leaving 21 bases between them. Germline CDR1 reads KGHSH; CDR2 reads LQKENI. The CDR3 totals 17 residues. The CDR3 region is CASSPKRFPGTEETQYF. DNA for the CDR3: TGTGCCAGCTCACCAAAGAGGTTCCCAGGGACGGAGGAGACCCAGTACTTC.

The V and J genes are TRBV30 and TRBJ2-1; possibly TRBD1 or TRBD2 for D (5 bases each). V shed 0 bases and J shed 12 bases, with 9 bases lying between them. CDR3 length: 11 residues. Germline V lookup: CDR1 GTSNPN, CDR2 SVGIG (reference sequence). The CDR3 loop is CAWSVRGGQFF. The CDR3 DNA reads as TGTGCCTGGAGTGTACGTGGGGGGCAGTTCTTC.

The rearrangement links TRBV5-1 to TRBJ2-3; no firm D call. Between the trimmed V and J ends, which lost 4 bases and 1 base, there was a span of 16 bases. The V gene's germline CDR1 is SGHRS and CDR2 YFSETQ. This CDR3 contains 16 residues. The DNA of the CDR3 is TGCGCCAGCAGCCCCAAACCAGAGTTGGGCACAGATACGCAGTATTTT. The encoded protein is CASSPKPELGTDTQYF.

The chain couples TRBV6-6 to TRBJ2-7, with TRBD1 matching 7 bases. Germline CDR1 reads MNHNY; CDR2 reads SVGAGI (reference sequence). J gave up 3 bases and V 7 bases, and 12 bases lay outside the gene matches. The CDR3 is made up of 15 amino acids. The CDR3 loop reads CASTELDRENYEQYF. The CDR3, as DNA: TGTGCCAGCACTGAACTCGACAGGGAGAACTACGAGCAGTACTTC.

The chain is built from TRBV28 and TRBJ1-5; no clear D gene. This CDR3 region has 16 residues. Germline loops: CDR1 MDHEN, CDR2 SYDVKM. The V end lost 5 bases, the J end lost 4 bases, and 18 bases lay between the germline ends. CDR3: CASSTPSGGENQPQHF. As DNA, the CDR3 is TGTGCCAGCAGTACCCCGTCGGGTGGGGAAAATCAGCCCCAGCATTTT.

The chain uses TRBV5-1 and TRBJ2-5; no clear D gene. In germline, CDR1 is SGHRS, CDR2 YFSETQ. V shed 2 bases and J shed 1 base, with 15 bases lying between them. This CDR3 region has 16 residues. The CDR3 is CASSFLLTSRQETQYF. The CDR3 DNA reads as TGCGCCAGCAGCTTCCTTTTGACAAGCCGCCAAGAGACCCAGTACTTC.

The chain has TRBV30 and TRBJ1-2; unclear D gene. Per the germline V gene, CDR1 is GTSNPN and CDR2 is SVGIG (reference sequence). The length of the CDR3 is 15 residues. Trimming shortened V by 2 bases and J by 2 bases, and 15 bases separated the two germline ends. The CDR3 spells CAWSPRPWANYGYTF. The CDR3, as DNA: TGTGCCTGGAGTCCACGACCTTGGGCCAACTATGGCTACACCTTC.

The chain carries TRBV5-1 and TRBJ2-3; a weak D match, TRBD1 (5 bases). Trimming removed 4 bases at V and 2 bases at J, with 11 bases between. Germline CDR1 and CDR2: SGHRS and YFSETQ. The CDR3 spans 14 residues. The CDR3 sequence is CASSPDSPTDTQYF. The CDR3 DNA sequence: TGCGCCAGCAGCCCCGACAGTCCCACAGATACGCAGTATTTT.